The present TCR beta chain was sequenced within a study of T cell responses to AZD1222 COVID-19 vaccine. Points from the study as a whole: Donors in the cohort were predominantly white British and more often female, and clonal diversity was possibly underestimated.

Generated by immunoSEQ multiplex PCR, the TCRdb table keeps only in-frame clones and is missing some. The profile shows some 150,000 clones, about 91% of them singletons. Trimming took off 0 bases at V and 0 bases at J, with 9 bases between the two ends. The CDR3 extends over 17 amino acids. Per germline, CDR1 LGHNA and CDR2 YSLEER. Concerning this clone: Antigen specificity is unknown.

The rearrangement links TRBV4-3 to TRBJ1-6; unclear D gene. This TCR came from an adult in good health. This specimen consisted of peripheral blood, obtained on day 0 of AZD1222 vaccination. CDR3 DNA: TGCGCCAGCAGCCAAGACCCCCCTAACTCCTATAATTCACCCCTCCACTTT. It is translated as CASSQDPPNSYNSPLHF.